The T cell receptor (beta chain) described here comes from a study of cytomegalovirus exposure and HLA in healthy donors (dated by TCRdb to about 2017). Some background on the complete study: According to an earlier analysis of around 600 of the donors, 150 million to 200 million T cells yielded 117 million unique TCR beta sequences and about 280 Gb of sequence data. An early release that covered approximately 600 HLA-typed donors contained approximately 300 gigabases of sequencing data and roughly 84 million unique TCR sequences. Of the 300 to 450 genotyped donors, less than 85% were placed in the genetic ancestry cluster associated with self-reported Caucasian donors. The study aimed to test whether cataloging public T cell receptors could reveal signatures of past pathogen exposure. The study profiled the T cell repertoires of some 610 subjects by immunosequencing and related them to cytomegalovirus serostatus. In addition to the first cohort of 650 to 800 subjects, a separate validation cohort of 130 or so different subjects was used. To predict cytomegalovirus infection status, the study combined high-throughput TCR immunosequencing, statistical association of individual TCRs with disease status, and machine learning. A later analysis re-examined previously published TCR beta repertoires from 610 or so donors and added high-resolution HLA genotyping to investigate patterns of TCR occurrence. Rather than using new phenotypic data, the later analysis identified candidate immune exposures from TCR beta sequences and from how often those sequences occurred across donors. An earlier analysis of roughly 600 of the donors used high-throughput TCR beta sequencing to judge whether each TCR beta V gene segment behaved as functional or pseudogenic. Donor age, sex, ethnicity and CMV serostatus were compiled together with the repertoire data. A later genetic analysis took genome-wide SNP genotypes for about three fifths of the roughly 670 donors and used that subset as a discovery cohort. Every repertoire in the discovery cohort had been generated on one and the same sequencing platform. Both class I and class II loci were covered by HLA typing, at four-digit resolution. The number of typed donors differed by locus: about 620-640 for A, B, C, DRB1 and DQB1; some 500 for DQA1; 600 to 610 for DPA1; and around 490 for DPB1. Because of strong linkage in the cohort, roughly 5 DR-DQ haplotypes were treated as single units for association and clustering. Across under 500 genotyped donors of the cohort, an average of about 240,000 unique TCR beta nucleotide sequences per donor were sequenced, and approximately 17% of those sequences were non-productive. The paper as a whole reports these results and caveats: In a later analysis, HLA-associated TCR beta chains showed more clonal expansion and lower generation probabilities than non-associated chains that were equally common. This cohort had only TCR beta chains sequenced, and the lack of alpha or paired-chain data limited which features could be detected. In both the original and validation cohorts, the classifier was reported to diagnose cytomegalovirus status with high specificity and sensitivity. It was suggested by the authors that the approach could potentially be generalized to other disease states and immunological phenotypes. A group of highly shared sequence variants was considered likely to be a technical artifact of the sequencing pipeline. Because the 87-base-pair reads could not distinguish some IMGT-functional V segments, including TRBV6-2 and TRBV6-3, those segments were excluded. Linkage disequilibrium might explain the correlated functional status among segregating V segments, but an unknown experimental factor could not be excluded. Presence/absence analyses assumed roughly uniform sequencing depth across donors, an assumption that may not hold. According to a later genetic analysis, donors in an Asian-associated ancestry cluster had fewer N-insertions in productive TCRs than the approximately 700-donor mean. An association between a missense DCLRE1C variant and V-gene and J-gene trimming of TCR beta chains was found in a later genetic analysis and replicated in an independent cohort. A further reported finding was that TCR beta sequences accurately predicted the HLA-A and HLA-B alleles for most subjects in the first cohort. CMV serostatus was the only immune exposure information available for the cohort. According to a later analysis, TCR association rates differed among HLA loci, with DRB1 alleles showing the most associated TCRs and HLA-C alleles showing the fewest. Three of the identified cytomegalovirus-associated TCR beta chains were confirmed in vitro to be specific for cytomegalovirus antigens. Most CMV-associated TCR beta chains appeared to be HLA-restricted in a later analysis, and the HLA associations seemed to be driven largely by CMV exposure. In an earlier analysis of approximately 590 of the donors, most TCR beta V segments appeared in productive rearrangements about 87% or about 30% of the time, broadly matching IMGT annotations. While some public TCRs were present in many individuals, most TCR sequences turned up only very rarely across donors. In a later analysis, 15,000 to 20,000 TCR beta sequences were associated with specific HLA alleles at a false discovery rate of 0.05. Assigning TCR associations to individual alleles was difficult when HLA alleles, especially DR and DQ, strongly co-occurred. In a later analysis, several top co-occurrence clusters were reported to appear linked to parvovirus B19, influenza, CMV and Epstein-Barr virus. The study listed approximately 150 TCR beta chains as associated with cytomegalovirus. HLA typing was unavailable for some donors at each locus, so association tests used only the typed subset. Because counts were too low, under 20 rarely observed V segments, including chromosome 9 orphons, were left out of the earlier analysis of 500 to 650 of the donors.

The germline V gene provides CDR1 SGHRS and CDR2 YFSETQ. The CDR3 runs 16 amino acids, cysteine and phenylalanine included. Here the CDR3 DNA is all that survives: 48 bases in frame from base 1. Deletion took 4 bases off V and 5 bases off J, with a span of 21 bases between the germline ends. Library preparation was by the immunoSEQ multiplex PCR assay. For the multiplex PCR, a mixture combining 60 forward primers for TCR Vbeta segments and 13 reverse primers for TCR Jbeta segments was used. A multiplex PCR assay on genomic DNA amplified the CDR3 region of rearranged TCR beta genes. The amplified TCR beta libraries were sequenced on the Illumina HiSeq System as 87-base-pair reads. As for the original processing: In a later analysis, around 80 million unique TCR beta chains were counted across the roughly 670 repertoires, and around 11 million of these chains were shared by at least two donors. Raw reads were error-corrected and collapsed into unique sequences with a nearest-neighbor algorithm that merged closely related sequences to remove PCR and sequencing errors. To assign V, D and J gene segments, CDR3 sequences were aligned to IMGT reference sequences. For a sequence to be retained, a match of at least six nucleotides to both a V gene segment and a J gene segment was required. A rearrangement was called productive if the CDR3 had no stop codons and remained in frame with V and J, and every other rearrangement was called non-productive. Following IMGT convention, CDR3 was defined as the stretch from the second conserved V-encoded cysteine up to the conserved J-encoded phenylalanine. In an earlier analysis of more than 550 of the donors, sequences lacking an unambiguous match to a single V gene segment were excluded. An earlier analysis of about 590 of the donors classified V segments as functional when productive rearrangements were above 56.7% and as segregating when the standard deviation between donors was above 5%. A statistical classification framework was built for diagnosing cytomegalovirus status from the catalog of TCR beta chain sequences. V and J gene assignment, in a later analysis, came from comparing TCR nucleotide sequences with IMGT/GENE-DB human TR gene sequences. A later analysis assigned CDR3 sequences and most-parsimonious VDJ recombination scenarios with the TCRdist pipeline. A later analysis defined each TCR beta chain by its CDR3 amino acid sequence plus V-gene family, and excluded reads lacking a unique V-gene family. To address suspected cross-contamination and a sequencing artifact, a later analysis removed 550 to 750 highly shared, low-generation-probability nucleotide sequences. A later analysis calculated a clonal expansion index for each public chain from normalized within-repertoire ranks of inferred template counts. Generation probabilities in a later analysis came from a VDJ recombination model fitted to out-of-frame rearrangements, and those results were checked against IGoR. In a later analysis, hypergeometric tests were used to score TCR-TCR, TCR-HLA and TCR-CMV co-occurrence, with a repertoire-size bias correction applied to TCR pairs. False discovery rates were estimated in a later analysis by permuting HLA or CMV assignments 20 times. A later analysis grouped co-occurring TCRs with DBSCAN, adding TCRdist sequence similarity when clustering within HLA-allele-positive subsets. For co-occurrence clustering, repertoires with fewer than 30,000 or more than 120,000 public chains were excluded, along with four or five repertoires with anomalous nucleotide sharing. What TCRdb holds here is the immuneACCESS table cut down to in-frame rearrangements. Part of the clones is not present; checked against another copy, under half of the missing clones reflect an unresolved V gene, and the others are unexplained. V, J and clone size were drawn from that table, and D and trimming were deduced from the DNA. The sample contains roughly 120,000 clones, approximately 70% of them found a single time. Under 5.5% of the sample comes from the top ten.

A note on this clone: The antigen it recognizes is unknown. The input lacks base qualities; no much larger clone sits a single base away.

In total, about 650 healthy bone marrow donors made up the cohort. All cohort members were sampled while nominally healthy, although unrecorded immune exposures were likely present. The donor tested CMV seropositive, placing the donor among the 310 or so seropositive members of the cohort. Each donor provided a peripheral blood sample, and peripheral blood mononuclear cells were used for TCR beta sequencing. Genomic DNA extraction from the blood cell samples was performed with the Qiagen DNeasy Blood Extraction Kit. The sequencing input was PBMCs. This clonotype originated in a man aged 60 to 75 in good health and CMV-seropositive. The rearranged chain carries TRBV5-1 and TRBJ2-5; TRBD1 might be the D gene, on 5 matching bases. The CDR3: CASSPGQGGRVETQYF. Read as DNA, the sequence is TGCGCCAGCAGCCCTGGTCAGGGCGGCCGGGTGGAGACCCAGTACTTC.